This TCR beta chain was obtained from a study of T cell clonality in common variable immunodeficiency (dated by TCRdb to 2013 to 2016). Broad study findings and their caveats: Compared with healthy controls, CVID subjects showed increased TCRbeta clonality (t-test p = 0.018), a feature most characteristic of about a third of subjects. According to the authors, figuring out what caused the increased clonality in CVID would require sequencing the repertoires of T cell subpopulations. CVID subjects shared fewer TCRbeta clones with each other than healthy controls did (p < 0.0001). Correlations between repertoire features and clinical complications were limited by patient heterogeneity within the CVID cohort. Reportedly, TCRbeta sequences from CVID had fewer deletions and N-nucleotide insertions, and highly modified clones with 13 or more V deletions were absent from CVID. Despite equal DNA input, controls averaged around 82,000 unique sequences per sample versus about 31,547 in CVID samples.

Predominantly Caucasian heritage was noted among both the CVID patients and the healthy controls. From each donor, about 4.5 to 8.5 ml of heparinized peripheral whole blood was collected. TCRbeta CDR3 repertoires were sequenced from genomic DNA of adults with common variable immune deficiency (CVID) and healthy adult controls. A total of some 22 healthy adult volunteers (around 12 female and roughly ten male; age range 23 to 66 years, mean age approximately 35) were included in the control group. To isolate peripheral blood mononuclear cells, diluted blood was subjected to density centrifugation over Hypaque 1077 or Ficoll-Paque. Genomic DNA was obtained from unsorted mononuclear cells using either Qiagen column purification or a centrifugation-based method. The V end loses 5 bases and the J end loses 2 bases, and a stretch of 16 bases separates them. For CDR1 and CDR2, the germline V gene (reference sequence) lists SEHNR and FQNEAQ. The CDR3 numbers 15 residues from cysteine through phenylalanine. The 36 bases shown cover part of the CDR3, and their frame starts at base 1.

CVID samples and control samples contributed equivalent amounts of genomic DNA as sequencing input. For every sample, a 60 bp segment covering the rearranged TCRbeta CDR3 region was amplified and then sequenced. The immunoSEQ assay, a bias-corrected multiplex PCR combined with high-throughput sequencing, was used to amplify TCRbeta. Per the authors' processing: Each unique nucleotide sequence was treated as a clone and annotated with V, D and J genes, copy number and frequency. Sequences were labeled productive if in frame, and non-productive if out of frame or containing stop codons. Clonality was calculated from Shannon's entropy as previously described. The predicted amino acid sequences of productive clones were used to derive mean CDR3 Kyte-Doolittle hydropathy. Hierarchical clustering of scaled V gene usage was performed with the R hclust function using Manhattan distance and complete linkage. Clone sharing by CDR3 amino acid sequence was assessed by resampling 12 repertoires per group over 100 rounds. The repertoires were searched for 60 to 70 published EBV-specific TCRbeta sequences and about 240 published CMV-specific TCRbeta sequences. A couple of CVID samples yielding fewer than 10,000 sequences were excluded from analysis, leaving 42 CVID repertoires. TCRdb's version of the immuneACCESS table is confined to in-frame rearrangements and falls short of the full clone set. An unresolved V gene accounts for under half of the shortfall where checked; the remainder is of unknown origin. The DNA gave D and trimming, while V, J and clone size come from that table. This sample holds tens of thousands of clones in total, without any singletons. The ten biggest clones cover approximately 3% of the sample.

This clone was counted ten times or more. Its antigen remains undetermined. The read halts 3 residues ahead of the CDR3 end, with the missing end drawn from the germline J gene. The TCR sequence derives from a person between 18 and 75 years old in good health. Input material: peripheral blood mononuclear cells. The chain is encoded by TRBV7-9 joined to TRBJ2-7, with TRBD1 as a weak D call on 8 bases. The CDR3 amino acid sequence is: CASSPKQGGAYEQYF. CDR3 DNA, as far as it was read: TGTGCCAGCAGCCCTAAACAGGGGGGGGCCTACGAG.